A selection of T cell receptor beta chains follows, all from one sample in a study of identical twins. Via MiXCR, TCRdb re-called the 5' RACE reads, giving one row per CDR3 protein. This table holds 1.5 million to 2 million distinct CDR3 sequences, 32% found once. The sequenced material came from cord blood. These receptors originate from a newborn girl in good health. Each CDR3 is given with its conserved first and last residue. D genes are given only for firm matches. The size entry is marked missing in some rows and otherwise reads once, few, many or a size class.

>15|TRBV2|NA|NA|TRBJ1-5
TGTGCCAGCAGTGAAGTCGGGACTAGCAATCAGCCCCAGCATTTT
CASSEVGTSNQPQHF
>15|TRBV9|TRBD2|few|TRBJ2-1
TGTGCCAGCAGCCAAGGACTAGCGGCTGACAATGAGCAGTTCTTC
CASSQGLAADNEQFF
>14|TRBV19|NA|few|TRBJ1-6
TGTGCCAGCGAACAGGGAAGGGGTAATTCACCCCTCCACTTT
CASEQGRGNSPLHF
>16|TRBV27|NA|few|TRBJ2-1
TGTGCCAGCACCCGGTATGGTGGGTTTGAACACAATGAGCAGTTCTTC
CASTRYGGFEHNEQFF
>14|TRBV28|TRBD1|NA|TRBJ1-5
TGTGCCAGCAGTAAACAGGGGAGGGATCAGCCCCAGCATTTT
CASSKQGRDQPQHF
>17|TRBV4-1|NA|NA|TRBJ2-6
TGCGCCAGCAGCCAGATAGGGACATCCTCTGGGGCCAACGTCCTGACTTTC
CASSQIGTSSGANVLTF
>14|TRBV27|TRBD2|many|TRBJ2-1
TGTGCCAGCAGTTTCGGACTAGCCCACAATGAGCAGTTCTTC
CASSFGLAHNEQFF
>15|TRBV3-1|NA|few|TRBJ2-7
TGTGCCAGCAGCCCAAGGAGGAACAGGGATGACGAGCAGTACTTC
CASSPRRNRDDEQYF
>15|TRBV6-5|NA|NA|TRBJ1-1
TGTGCCAGCAGTTACTCGCCAGTCATGAACACTGAAGCTTTCTTT
CASSYSPVMNTEAFF
>13|TRBV20-1|NA|NA|TRBJ1-4
TGCAGTGCGTGCACAGGGTTTAATGAAAAACTGTTTTTT
CSACTGFNEKLFF
>16|TRBV5-1|TRBD2|NA|TRBJ2-1
TGCGCCGGCAGCTTCGTACTAGCGGGAGCCCCCAATGAGCAGTTCTTC
CAGSFVLAGAPNEQFF
>15|TRBV7-7|NA|NA|TRBJ2-5
TGTGCCAGCAGCTTAGTCGGGACTTTGAAAGAGACCCAGTACTTC
CASSLVGTLKETQYF
>16|TRBV7-2|TRBD2|NA|TRBJ2-7
TGTGCCAGCAGCTTAGGGCCGGGACTAGGGTTCAATGAGCAGTACTTC
CASSLGPGLGFNEQYF
>13|TRBV7-2|NA|few|TRBJ2-4
TGTGCCAGCAACTCTCCCCGACAGGACCCGCAGTACTTC
CASNSPRQDPQYF
>12|TRBV12-3/TRBV12-4|NA|NA|TRBJ2-7
TGTGCCAGCAGTCTCGGGACGCACGAGCAGTACTTC
CASSLGTHEQYF
>17|TRBV27|NA|NA|TRBJ2-3
TGTGCCAGCAGTTTAAATATCAGGAGGGGGGGCACAGATACGCAGTATTTT
CASSLNIRRGGTDTQYF
>16|TRBV7-8|TRBD2|few|TRBJ2-7
TGTGCCAGCAGCCCTCGCCGAAGGACTAGAACCTACGAGCAGTACTTC
CASSPRRRTRTYEQYF
>13|TRBV12-3/TRBV12-4|NA|NA|TRBJ1-2
TGTGCCTGTCGGACGTTCTCGACTTATGGCTACACCTTC
CACRTFSTYGYTF
>15|TRBV6-2/TRBV6-3|TRBD2|few|TRBJ2-1
TGTGCCAGCAGCCCGGGACTAGCGGCCCCCAATGAGCAGTTCTTC
CASSPGLAAPNEQFF
>13|TRBV12-3/TRBV12-4|NA|NA|TRBJ1-2
TGTGCCAGCACCACCGACGGAATCTATGGCTACACCTTC
CASTTDGIYGYTF
>15|TRBV7-2|NA|few|TRBJ2-1
TGTGCCAGCAGCTTAAATGGAGGTAGGAACAATGAGCAGTTCTTC
CASSLNGGRNNEQFF
>15|TRBV12-3/TRBV12-4|NA|few|TRBJ2-2
TGTGCCAGCAGTTTATGGGGGGCTAAGATCGGGGAGCTGTTTTTT
CASSLWGAKIGELFF
>17|TRBV20-1|TRBD2|few|TRBJ2-3
TGCAGTGCTAGAGCAGGGACTAGCGCCCTTCTCACAGATACGCAGTATTTT
CSARAGTSALLTDTQYF
>16|TRBV28|TRBD2|few|TRBJ2-3
TGTGCCAGCAGTCCCCCTGCGGGGGGGACAATAGATACGCAGTATTTT
CASSPPAGGTIDTQYF
>11|TRBV5-1|NA|few|TRBJ2-1
TGCGCCAGCCATGACTTGATTGAGCAGTTCTTC
CASHDLIEQFF
>15|TRBV11-2|NA|NA|TRBJ2-1
TGTGCCAGCAGCTGGGGGGGGGCACACTACAATGAGCAGTTCTTC
CASSWGGAHYNEQFF
>16|TRBV12-3/TRBV12-4|TRBD1|NA|TRBJ1-5
TGTGCCAGCAGCGGACAGGGGGCTCATAGCAATCAGCCCCAGCATTTT
CASSGQGAHSNQPQHF
>13|TRBV6-2/TRBV6-3|TRBD2|NA|TRBJ2-5
TGTGCCAGCCAGACTAGCGGGAGTAATGAGCAGTACTTC
CASQTSGSNEQYF
>13|TRBV20-1|NA|NA|TRBJ2-7
TGCAGTGTTAGAGAGAGGGGGATATACGAGCAGTACTTC
CSVRERGIYEQYF
>16|TRBV10-3|TRBD2|many|TRBJ2-3
TGTGCCATCAGTGGCCTTAGCGGGAGTGTCGCAGATACGCAGTATTTT
CAISGLSGSVADTQYF
>16|TRBV10-3|TRBD1|few|TRBJ2-1
TGTGCCATCAGTGAGTCGGGACAGGGGAACTACAATGAGCAGTTCTTC
CAISESGQGNYNEQFF
>16|TRBV7-8|TRBD2|NA|TRBJ2-7
TGTGCCAGCAGGTTGAGGCCTCTGCGGGAGGGCTACGAGCAGTACTTC
CASRLRPLREGYEQYF
>16|TRBV5-1|TRBD2|few|TRBJ2-5
TGCGCCAGCACGCGGACTAGCGGGGGGTACCAAGAGACCCAGTACTTC
CASTRTSGGYQETQYF
>14|TRBV11-2|NA|few|TRBJ1-1
TGTGCCAGCAGCTTAGGGGTGGGGGGCACTGAAGCTTTCTTT
CASSLGVGGTEAFF
>13|TRBV2|NA|NA|TRBJ1-6
TGTGCCAGCAGTGACCTCTATAATTCACCCCTCCACTTT
CASSDLYNSPLHF
>16|TRBV9|NA|few|TRBJ2-2
TGTGCCAGCAGCGTAGAAACGGGGGTGGTCGCCGGGGAGCTGTTTTTT
CASSVETGVVAGELFF
>13|TRBV18|NA|few|TRBJ1-1
TGTGCCAGCTCACCCCTACTGAACACTGAAGCTTTCTTT
CASSPLLNTEAFF
>14|TRBV20-1|NA|NA|TRBJ2-3
TGCAGTGCTTACCCGGCCCTTACCCAGGTTACGCAGTATTTT
CSAYPALTQVTQYF
>14|TRBV20-1|TRBD2|NA|TRBJ2-1
TGCAGTGCTAGAGGGCGGGGGGGCCGGAATGAGCAGTTCTTC
CSARGRGGRNEQFF
>14|TRBV21-1|NA|NA|TRBJ1-5
TGTGCCAGCAGAAGGAGCCTAAAGAGTCAGCCCCAGCATTTT
CASRRSLKSQPQHF
>13|TRBV4-1|TRBD2|NA|TRBJ2-3
TGCACCAGCAAAGCGGGGGCCACAGATACGCAGTATTTT
CTSKAGATDTQYF
>16|TRBV24-1|TRBD2|NA|TRBJ2-1
TGTGCCACCAGTGATCCGTTTTCGGGAGGGCCGGATGAGCAGTTCTTC
CATSDPFSGGPDEQFF
>18|TRBV29-1|TRBD2|many|TRBJ2-1
TGCAGCGCCACTTTCTTACTAGGAGCTAGCGGGGGGAGGAATGAGCAGTTCTTC
CSATFLLGASGGRNEQFF
>13|TRBV3-1|NA|NA|TRBJ2-7
TGTGCCGGCAGCCAAGTTATTTCTTACGAGCAGTACTTC
CAGSQVISYEQYF
>17|TRBV12-3/TRBV12-4|NA|NA|TRBJ1-5
TGTGCCAGCAGTTTAGGAGGACAGACATTTAGCAGTCAGCCCCAGCATTTT
CASSLGGQTFSSQPQHF